A selection of T cell receptor beta chains follows, all from one sample in a study of regulatory dendritic cells for organ transplantation. Method: immunoSEQ multiplex PCR; TCRdb's copy keeps in-frame clones and lacks some. Here the sample spans roughly 5,700 clones, 50% to 70% being singletons. What was sequenced was memory CD8+ T cells from blood. These receptor sequences come from a human donor in good health. The CDR3 runs from the conserved cysteine through the conserved F or W. Each record gives: J gene, clone size, V gene, CDR3 protein. Clone size is given for some rows only: seen once, a few or many times, or a class if the clone is expanded.

TRBJ1-5 | medium-sized | TRBV11-2 | CASSLTGGGQPQHF
TRBJ1-2 | - | TRBV27 | CASSLGAGVRGYTF
TRBJ2-2 | - | TRBV6-6 | CASSYPGQESPGELFF
TRBJ2-1 | - | TRBV9 | CASSVAGQNEQFF
TRBJ1-1 | - | TRBV14 | CASSRTGALNTEAFF
TRBJ1-1 | - | TRBV11-2 | CASSLEAWQGYEAFF
TRBJ2-5 | few | TRBV5-1 | CASSSPAQYF
TRBJ2-7 | - | TRBV9 | CASSPNAYEQYF
TRBJ1-1 | - | TRBV7-8 | CASSPGALLTEAFF
TRBJ2-1 | - | TRBV7-8 | CASSSTFGLAGNEQFF
TRBJ2-5 | - | TRBV2 | CASTSTDRGFETQYF
TRBJ1-5 | once | TRBV4-1 | CASSQDRGSGQPQHF
TRBJ2-3 | once | TRBV5-6 | CASSLGQGLDTQYF
TRBJ1-4 | - | TRBV9 | CASSVTAGTGEEKLFF
TRBJ2-1 | - | TRBV4-3 | CASSPGTSRHNEQFF
TRBJ2-5 | few | TRBV2 | CASSDTGGIGAPAQYF
TRBJ1-1 | few | TRBV7-9 | CASSLVRQGAEAFF
TRBJ2-2 | - | TRBV27 | CASSWSANTGELFF
TRBJ2-7 | once | TRBV7-9 | CASSLPGSSYEQYF
TRBJ2-1 | - | TRBV4-3 | CASSQDKAGGPHNEQFF
TRBJ2-1 | - | TRBV6-5 | CASSSLDFYNEQFF
TRBJ2-1 | - | TRBV19 | CASSPIAGGDSNEQFF
TRBJ2-6 | - | TRBV5-1 | CASRSEGQVSPGANVLTF
TRBJ2-3 | few | TRBV10-3 | CAISETSTDTQYF
TRBJ1-5 | few | TRBV4-1 | CASSPDISNQPQHF
TRBJ2-3 | - | TRBV7-6 | CASSWTSGGGTDTQYF
TRBJ1-5 | - | TRBV27 | CASSSSLTGGNSNQPQHF
TRBJ2-3 | few | TRBV15 | CATSRDQGQGTDTQYF
TRBJ2-5 | few | TRBV11-2 | CASSFWGGRETQYF
TRBJ2-7 | - | TRBV6-5 | CASSQGTRDEQYF
TRBJ2-1 | - | TRBV5-6 | CASSLAAGGVGEQFF
TRBJ2-1 | - | TRBV7-9 | CASSFGQGKGEQFF
TRBJ1-1 | few | TRBV7-9 | CASSPSERTEAFF
TRBJ1-1 | - | TRBV5-1 | CASSLGQGKGTEAFF
TRBJ2-7 | once | TRBV7-9 | CASSPGWEGYEQYF
TRBJ2-3 | - | TRBV6-6 | CASGAGTTDTQYF
TRBJ2-7 | once | TRBV4-1 | CASSQVAHTGGYEQYF
TRBJ2-5 | - | TRBV11-2 | CASSWGTGQETQYF
TRBJ2-2 | - | TRBV4-1 | CASSLGLAGGLAGELFF
TRBJ2-7 | - | TRBV4-3 | CASSQDFGLAGGKQYF
TRBJ2-2 | once | TRBV11-2 | CASSFSLRDSGELFF
TRBJ2-3 | - | TRBV18 | CASSPPDFDTDTQYF
TRBJ1-5 | - | TRBV11-2 | CASSLSGVSNQPQHF
TRBJ2-7 | - | TRBV7-8 | CASSYGLAGSREQYF
TRBJ2-5 | medium-sized | TRBV9 | CASSVGGAVGETQYF
TRBJ1-1 | few | TRBV7-9 | CASSPTTGRRTTEAFF
TRBJ1-1 | - | TRBV7-8 | CASSLGTGNTEAFF